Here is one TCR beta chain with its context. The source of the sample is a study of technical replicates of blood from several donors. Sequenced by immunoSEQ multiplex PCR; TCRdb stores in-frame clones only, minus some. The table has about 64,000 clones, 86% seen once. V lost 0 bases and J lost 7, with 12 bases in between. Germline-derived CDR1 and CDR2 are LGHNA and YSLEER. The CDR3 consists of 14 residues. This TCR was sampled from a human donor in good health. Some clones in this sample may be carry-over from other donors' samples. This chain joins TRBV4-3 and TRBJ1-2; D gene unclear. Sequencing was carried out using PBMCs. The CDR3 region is CASSQDRGSTGYTF. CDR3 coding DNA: TGCGCCAGCAGCCAAGATCGAGGAAGCACTGGCTACACCTTC.